This T cell receptor (beta chain) was retrieved from a study of blood T cell repertoires in COVID-19 (dated by TCRdb to the early 2020s). For the study in its entirety: Collaborator samples came from the United States, Italy and Spain and covered acute and convalescent phases of COVID-19. The prospective study material was composed of cDNA or gDNA derived from T cells, B-cell-depleted T cells, or PBMCs. Subjects who had been exposed to COVID-19, were actively infected with it, or had recovered from it provided the deeply sampled blood TCRbeta repertoires that made up the dataset. The repertoires were made available in a free public database intended to serve as a resource for research on the immune response to SARS-CoV-2. The samples were drawn from two sources: the first 160 participants of the ongoing ImmuneRACE study, and 1,200 or so subjects contributed by 6 global collaborators. The sample metadata nearly always contained a de-identified subject ID, COVID-19 status, age in years and sex. Where available, HLA class I and class II types were taken from metadata supplied by the sample provider and were not determined by assay-based typing. Points the paper makes about the study in general: The quantity of clinical and demographic metadata differed by source and by participant and was supplied without curation.

One collaborating source in Seattle enrolled patients while the patients were actively infected and followed the patients over time throughout the course of disease. Whole blood was collected in K2EDTA tubes by collaborating institutions according to the institutions' own protocols. For TCRbeta analysis, collaborator samples were shipped as frozen whole blood, as isolated PBMCs, or as DNA extracted from either sample type. The cysteine opens and the phenylalanine closes a CDR3 of 15 amino acids. Just CDR3 DNA is preserved here, 45 bases in frame from base 1. V lost 5 bases and J lost 0 bases; the stretch between them is 11 bases long. The CDR1 and CDR2 encoded by the germline V gene are SGHTA and FQGNSA. The immunoSEQ Assay, a bias-controlled multiplex PCR, was used to amplify TCRbeta CDR3 regions from genomic DNA. The paper's data handling went like this. The number of nucleated cells in each sample was estimated from the amplification of reference gene primers within the assay. To quantify the absolute abundance of each unique TCRbeta CDR3 rearrangement, sequence reads were collapsed and filtered. Productive Simpson clonality was computed per sample as the square root of Simpson's diversity index over productive rearrangements. As stored in TCRdb, this immuneACCESS dataset retains in-frame rearrangements with V and J assigned. A fraction of the clones does not appear; measured against another copy, unresolved V genes explain less than half of the discrepancy, and the remainder lacks a known reason. The V and J calls and clone size were taken over from that table, and D and trimming were inferred from the DNA. This sample holds 90,000 or so clones; roughly nine tenths were observed only once. 15% to 20% of the sample comes from the top ten.

In regard to this clone: Which antigen it targets is not known. One base away there is no much larger clone; base qualities are not given.

The chain is made from TRBV7-2 and TRBJ1-3, with TRBD1 as a weak D call on 6 bases. The source of this sequence is a woman aged 55-69 years with COVID-19, enrolled during active disease. The sample consisted of peripheral blood. In nucleotide form, the sequence is TGTGCCAGCAGCCAACAGGGACGCTCTGGAAACACCATATATTTT. Its amino acids are CASSQQGRSGNTIYF.